This is a list of T cell receptor beta chains from one sample in a study of cytomegalovirus exposure and HLA in healthy donors. Assay: immunoSEQ multiplex PCR; the TCRdb copy retains only in-frame clones and omits some. Here the sample spans 65,000 to 85,000 clones, roughly 83% being singletons. Sequenced: PBMCs. Receptors were obtained from a woman aged 50 to 60 in good health and CMV-seronegative. CDR3s include the opening cysteine and the closing phenylalanine or tryptophan. Fields, in order: clone size, V gene, J gene, D gene, CDR3 protein, CDR3 DNA. A D gene is named only where the DNA matches it firmly. Size values are once, few and many counts, or a class for expanded clones, and some rows have none.

>once|TRBV19|TRBJ1-1|TRBD1
CASSTGGVAEAFF
TGTGCCAGTAGTACAGGGGGCGTCGCTGAAGCTTTCTTT
>NA|TRBV14|TRBJ1-3|TRBD1
CASSLRGTGFSGNTIYF
TGTGCCAGCAGCCTACGAGGGACAGGGTTCTCTGGAAACACCATATATTTT
>medium-sized|TRBV6-6|TRBJ1-2|NA
CASSDSNYGYTF
TGTGCCAGCAGCGATAGTAACTATGGCTACACCTTC
>NA|TRBV19|TRBJ2-3|TRBD1
CASSKDRVADTQYF
TGTGCCAGTAGTAAAGACAGGGTAGCAGATACGCAGTATTTT
>once|TRBV4-1|TRBJ1-5|TRBD1
CASSTRQGSINQPQHF
TGCGCCAGCAGCACCCGACAGGGATCAATCAATCAGCCCCAGCATTTT
>NA|TRBV29-1|TRBJ1-3|NA
CSVETGRSSGNTIYF
TGCAGCGTTGAAACGGGGAGGAGTTCTGGAAACACCATATATTTT
>NA|TRBV11-2|TRBJ2-3|TRBD1
CASSLTGTGKRGYTDTQYF
TGTGCCAGCAGCCTCACCGGGACAGGGAAGAGGGGCTACACAGATACGCAGTATTTT
>NA|TRBV11-2|TRBJ1-2|TRBD1
CASSPGTGSRYYGYTF
TGTGCCAGCAGCCCAGGGACAGGGTCTCGATACTATGGCTACACCTTC
>NA|TRBV19|TRBJ1-2|TRBD1
CASSSWDRAYYGYTF
TGTGCCAGTAGTTCGTGGGACAGGGCGTACTATGGCTACACCTTC
>once|TRBV7-3|TRBJ1-1|TRBD1
CASSRTGGERTEAFF
TGTGCCAGCAGCCGGACAGGGGGCGAGAGGACTGAAGCTTTCTTT
>NA|TRBV6-5|TRBJ2-3|TRBD2
CASSYRTSGRGDTQYF
TGTGCCAGCAGTTACCGGACTAGCGGGAGAGGGGATACGCAGTATTTT
>NA|TRBV4-2|TRBJ2-2|TRBD2
CASSQEGLAGVTGELFF
TGTGCCAGCAGCCAAGAGGGACTAGCGGGGGTGACCGGGGAGCTGTTTTTT
>once|TRBV18|TRBJ1-2|TRBD1
CASSPVGQAPTFTF
TGTGCCAGCTCACCAGTGGGACAGGCCCCTACTTTCACCTTC
>NA|TRBV6-5|TRBJ2-7|TRBD1
CASSYGTGVEQYF
TGTGCCAGCAGTTACGGGACAGGGGTGGAGCAGTACTTC
>NA|TRBV19|TRBJ2-7|TRBD1
CASSIRQGYEQYF
TGTGCCAGTAGTATCCGACAGGGCTACGAGCAGTACTTC
>NA|TRBV7-3|TRBJ2-1|TRBD2
CASSQGLAGVDEQFF
TGTGCCAGCAGCCAGGGACTAGCGGGAGTCGATGAGCAGTTCTTC
>NA|TRBV5-1|TRBJ2-1|TRBD1
CASSPGTGTHEQFF
TGCGCCAGCAGCCCCGGGACAGGGACCCATGAGCAGTTCTTC
>NA|TRBV7-7|TRBJ2-7|NA
CASSLDSRNEQYF
TGTGCTAGCAGCTTAGACAGTCGCAACGAGCAGTACTTC
>NA|TRBV5-5|TRBJ2-3|NA
CASSLVPQGSDTQYF
TGTGCCAGCAGTCTAGTACCGCAGGGTTCAGATACGCAGTATTTT
>few|TRBV5-1|TRBJ1-4|TRBD1
CASSLAGQTFNEKLFF
TGCGCCAGCAGCTTGGCGGGACAGACTTTTAATGAAAAACTGTTTTTT
>NA|TRBV19|TRBJ1-2|NA
CAIRGTHYGYTF
TGTGCTATACGGGGGACTCACTATGGCTACACCTTC
>few|TRBV5-5|TRBJ2-1|TRBD1
CASSRYLDRVNEQFF
TGTGCCAGCAGCCGGTACCTGGACAGGGTAAATGAGCAGTTCTTC
>once|TRBV11-2|TRBJ2-7|NA
CASSLVPGSYEQYF
TGTGCCAGCAGCTTAGTACCGGGCTCCTACGAGCAGTACTTC
>NA|TRBV6-1|TRBJ2-3|TRBD1
CASSEAVGQGVTDTQYF
TGTGCCAGCAGTGAAGCTGTCGGACAGGGTGTAACAGATACGCAGTATTTT
>NA|TRBV6-5|TRBJ2-3|NA
CASSRSGWDTQYF
TGTGCCAGCAGTCGGTCCGGGTGGGATACGCAGTATTTT
>NA|TRBV9|TRBJ2-1|NA
CASSGTEVDEQFF
TGTGCCAGCAGCGGGACAGAGGTCGATGAGCAGTTCTTC
>once|TRBV7-9|TRBJ1-1|TRBD1
CASSQGQVNTEAFF
TGTGCCAGCAGCCAGGGACAGGTGAACACTGAAGCTTTCTTT
>NA|TRBV6-1|TRBJ1-1|TRBD1
CASSGGQGVNLGTEAFF
TGTGCCAGCAGTGGCGGACAGGGGGTGAACTTAGGGACTGAAGCTTTCTTT
>once|TRBV5-1|TRBJ2-1|NA
CASSSGLQYNEQFF
TGCGCCAGCAGCTCAGGACTTCAGTACAATGAGCAGTTCTTC
>NA|TRBV29-1|TRBJ2-1|TRBD2
CSVGRPSGTPYNEQFF
TGCAGCGTTGGGAGACCTAGCGGGACGCCGTACAATGAGCAGTTCTTC
>NA|TRBV7-8|TRBJ1-1|NA
CASSLGARGGLRAEAFF
TGTGCCAGCAGCTTAGGCGCCAGAGGTGGCCTGCGGGCTGAAGCTTTCTTT
>few|TRBV27|TRBJ2-2|TRBD1
CASSLSGQGANTGELFF
TGTGCCAGCAGTTTATCTGGACAGGGGGCGAACACCGGGGAGCTGTTTTTT
>once|TRBV5-6|TRBJ1-1|TRBD1
CASSHIRLGQKNTEAFF
TGTGCCAGCAGCCATATCCGCCTGGGACAGAAGAACACTGAAGCTTTCTTT
>NA|TRBV10-3|TRBJ1-6|TRBD1
CAIRGQGDSPLHF
TGTGCCATCAGGGGACAGGGAGATTCACCCCTCCACTTT
>NA|TRBV9|TRBJ1-4|NA
CASSGTATNEKLFF
TGTGCCAGCAGCGGGACAGCAACTAATGAAAAACTGTTTTTT
>NA|TRBV5-1|TRBJ2-3|TRBD2
CASSVPRTSSNPDTQYF
TGCGCCAGCAGCGTACCCCGGACTAGCTCCAACCCAGATACGCAGTATTTT
>NA|TRBV19|TRBJ1-2|NA
CASSKEVSDYGYTF
TGTGCCAGTAGTAAGGAGGTATCTGACTATGGCTACACCTTC
>NA|TRBV27|TRBJ2-2|NA
CASRVFFAGRGDTGELFF
TGTGCCAGCAGGGTCTTTTTTGCGGGCAGGGGGGATACCGGGGAGCTGTTTTTT
>NA|TRBV27|TRBJ1-6|TRBD1
CASSSRTGQNNSPLHF
TGTGCCAGCAGTTCTCGGACAGGTCAGAATAATTCACCCCTCCACTTT
>NA|TRBV2|TRBJ1-2|TRBD1
CASSSGQGVGGYTF
TGTGCCAGCAGTTCGGGACAGGGGGTAGGAGGCTACACCTTC
>NA|TRBV5-6|TRBJ1-2|TRBD1
CASSSLLMVAGGGYTF
TGTGCCAGCAGCTCCCTACTAATGGTGGCAGGGGGTGGCTACACCTTC
>NA|TRBV28|TRBJ1-4|TRBD1
CASSTQGTGTEKLFF
TGTGCCAGCAGCACCCAAGGGACAGGGACTGAAAAACTGTTTTTT
>NA|TRBV2|TRBJ1-6|NA
CASRQSSYNSPLHF
TGTGCCAGTAGACAGAGCTCCTATAATTCACCCCTCCACTTT
>NA|TRBV19|TRBJ1-2|NA
CASSPGVATGYTF
TGTGCCAGTAGCCCCGGGGTAGCGACTGGCTACACCTTC
>NA|TRBV9|TRBJ2-7|TRBD1
CASSSTSGTVPYEQYF
TGTGCCAGCAGCTCTACGTCCGGGACAGTGCCCTACGAGCAGTACTTC
>NA|TRBV11-2|TRBJ2-3|TRBD1
CASSLEPGTGTTQYF
TGTGCCAGCAGCTTAGAACCCGGGACAGGGACGACGCAGTATTTT
>NA|TRBV18|TRBJ1-5|NA
CASSPKEVGQPQHF
TGTGCCAGCTCACCCAAGGAGGTAGGTCAGCCCCAGCATTTT
>NA|TRBV11-2|TRBJ1-2|NA
CASRASRGGPPSNYGYTF
TGTGCCAGCAGGGCAAGTCGCGGGGGTCCACCCTCTAACTATGGCTACACCTTC
>once|TRBV29-1|TRBJ2-7|NA
CSVVRGHEQYF
TGCAGCGTGGTTAGAGGGCACGAGCAGTACTTC
>NA|TRBV6-6|TRBJ2-3|NA
CASSYLKEGDTQYF
TGTGCCAGCAGTTACCTGAAGGAGGGAGATACGCAGTATTTT
>NA|TRBV18|TRBJ2-7|TRBD2
CASSPPGTSGRRNEQYF
TGTGCCAGCTCACCACCTGGGACTAGCGGGAGAAGGAACGAGCAGTACTTC
>NA|TRBV4-3|TRBJ1-2|NA
CASSQENSNYGYTF
TGCGCCAGCAGCCAAGAGAACTCTAACTATGGCTACACCTTC
>NA|TRBV7-2|TRBJ2-4|TRBD1
CASSSPGQLAKNIQYF
TGTGCCAGCAGCTCCCCGGGACAGCTAGCCAAAAACATTCAGTACTTC
>NA|TRBV11-2|TRBJ2-3|TRBD2
CASSRGRAGTDTQYF
TGTGCCAGCAGCCGCGGGAGGGCCGGCACAGATACGCAGTATTTT